The subject of this entry is one TCR beta chain. These data are taken from a study of T cells in Graves' hyperthyroidism and ophthalmopathy. The CDR3 covers 14 residues. In germline, CDR1 is GTSNPN, CDR2 SVGIG (reference sequence). V was pared by 1 base and J by 0 bases, with 1 base of the junction left unmatched. The CDR3 regions of TCR beta were amplified from RNA transcripts. The HTBI primer set served for first-round RT-PCR of the TCR CDR3. Via MiXCR, TCRdb re-called the multiplex PCR reads, giving one row per CDR3 protein. The repertoire includes about 610,000 distinct CDR3 sequences, 16% of them detected once, and 2.5% to 4% sits in the top ten.

The TCR sequence derives from a woman aged 40 to 49 with Graves' ophthalmopathy. This rearrangement joins TRBV30 to TRBJ2-7, with 9 bases lining up with TRBD2. Sequencing was performed on blood. The CDR3 sequence is CAWSGLAVSYEQYF. Here the CDR3 DNA reads TGTGCCTGGAGTGGACTAGCGGTCTCCTACGAGCAGTACTTC.